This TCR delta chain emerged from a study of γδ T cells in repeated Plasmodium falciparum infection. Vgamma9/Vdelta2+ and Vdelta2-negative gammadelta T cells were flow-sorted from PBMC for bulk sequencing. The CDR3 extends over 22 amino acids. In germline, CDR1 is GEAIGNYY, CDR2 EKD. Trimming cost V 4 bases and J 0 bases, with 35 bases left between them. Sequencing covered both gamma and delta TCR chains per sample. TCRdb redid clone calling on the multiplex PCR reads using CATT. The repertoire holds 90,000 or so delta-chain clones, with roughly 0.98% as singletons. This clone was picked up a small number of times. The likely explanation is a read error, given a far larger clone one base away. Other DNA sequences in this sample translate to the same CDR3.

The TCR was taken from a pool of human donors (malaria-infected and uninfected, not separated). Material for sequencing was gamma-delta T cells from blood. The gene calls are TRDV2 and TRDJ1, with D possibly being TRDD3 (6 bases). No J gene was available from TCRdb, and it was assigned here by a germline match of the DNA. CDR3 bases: TGTGCCTGTGAACAGATACTGGGAGCATATTGGGGCAGAGGAGCTTACACCGATAAACTCATCTTT. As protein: CACEQILGAYWGRGAYTDKLIF.